Sequencing of this T cell receptor (beta chain) was carried out in a study of identical twins (TCRdb year 2016). Background on the whole study: The study deep-sequenced TCR alpha and beta repertoires from monozygotic twins, unrelated adults of various ages and cord blood to test whether fetal clonotypes persist. Replicate twin experiments were performed at different times using different library preparation protocols to rule out contamination. Overall study results and their limits: In beta out-of-frame sequences, excess twin sharing was weaker, because having fewer shared sequences lowered the signal-to-noise ratio. Out-of-frame TCR alpha sequences shared between twins showed an excess of low generation-probability sequences compared with coincidental sharing between unrelated individuals. Zero-insertion analyses could be partly confounded by invariant T cells such as MAIT and iNKT, although diverse VJ usage argued against such confounding for most clonotypes. Fewer insertions were carried by abundant cord blood beta clonotypes; a weaker similar trend was observed in young adult naive repertoires, while no such trend was observed in memory repertoires. Because the same donors could not be followed over many years, conclusions were based on cross-sectional statistical analysis. In monozygotic twins, recombination models systematically underestimated out-of-frame TCR alpha sharing, but the models matched the sharing seen between unrelated individuals.

Library generation was performed with 5' RACE. The sequencing machine was an Illumina HiSeq 2000. A universal primer binding site was added through template switching, and the final cDNA carried a unique molecular identifier so that TCR cDNA molecules could be counted accurately. Specific primers in the conserved constant-segment region were used to synthesize first-strand cDNA for TCR alpha and beta chains. To control for contamination, each cDNA library was double barcoded with a SMART-Mk sample barcode plus Illumina barcodes. Two successive PCR steps introduced TruSeq adapter sequences along with Illumina sample barcodes. Sequencing of the TCR alpha and beta cDNA libraries was done on the Illumina HiSeq platform using custom primers. In the original analysis: MiGEC was used to process raw reads and extract unique molecular identifiers, and MiXCR was used to find CDR3 positions. For each individual, recombination models were inferred using an EM algorithm with the repgenHMM and IGoR tools. Shared clonotypes were analyzed with the tcR package in R, and sharing was normalized by the product of cloneset sizes. Out-of-frame nonproductive sequences were analyzed to study raw recombination free of thymic and clonal selection effects. The raw public reads went through TCRdb reprocessing: fastp at Q25, MiXCR clone calling, in-frame beta chains kept. Rows are unified per CDR3 protein, each entry keeping the most common DNA and genes. These V and J calls originate from TCRdb's pipeline instead of the authors' own analysis. This sample has more than 1.5 million distinct CDR3 sequences in its table, and about 31% of those were observed once. The ten largest clonotypes hold 0.25% to 0.3% of the sample.

Only healthy Caucasian donors were included. Remarks on this clonotype: Its cognate antigen has yet to be identified. Qualities for individual bases were not recorded, and no much larger clone is one base off.

The receptor was isolated from a newborn girl in good health. Sequenced material: cord blood.

The CDR3 amino acid sequence is: CSAAGTEQFF. Read as DNA, the sequence is TGCAGTGCGGCCGGGACGGAGCAGTTCTTC. The rearrangement combines TRBV20-1 with TRBJ2-1; the D element could tentatively be TRBD1 or TRBD2, as 5 bases agree for each. Reading from cysteine to phenylalanine, the CDR3 counts 10 amino acids. The only DNA kept is the CDR3, 30 bases in frame from the first base. Sequences DFQATT (CDR1) and SNEGSKA (CDR2) are obtained from the germline V gene (reference sequence). The trim is 6 bases for V and 10 bases for J, with a gap of 10 bases between the germline ends.